A single sample is the source of the 2 T cell receptor beta chains below, sequenced in a study of shared T cell receptors in the human thymus. TCRdb's copy holds only in-frame clones and misses some; the assay was immunoSEQ multiplex PCR. Of roughly 710,000 clones in the sample, roughly 88% were seen once. A further study also used this sample, focusing on human thymus T cells.

The sequencing sample was made of thymocytes. Every receptor here comes from a girl under three years old with a congenital heart defect.

The J gene is TRBJ2-1, the V gene TRBV5-4, with TRBD1 identical over 11 bases. Per the germline V gene, CDR1 is SGHNT and CDR2 is YYREEE (reference sequence). The V segment lost 5 bases and the J segment 7 bases; nucleotides outside the gene matches: 8. The CDR3 has 15 residues. CDR3 loop: CASRSAGTGGNEQFF. The CDR3 bases are TGTGCCAGCAGATCTGCCGGGACAGGGGGAAATGAGCAGTTCTTC.

J is TRBJ1-2 and V is TRBV7-9; weak D call: TRBD1 (5 bases). The CDR3 has 16 amino acids. The germline V and J ends were trimmed by 4 bases and 0 bases, with 15 bases remaining between them. Germline V gene lookup returns CDR1 SEHNR and CDR2 FQNEAQ (reference sequence). The CDR3 nucleotides are TGTGCCAGCAGCTACGAAACCGACAGAGCTAACTATGGCTACACCTTC. Its translation: CASSYETDRANYGYTF. Filled out from reference TRBV7-9 and TRBJ1-2, the complete variable domain reads DTGVSQNPRHKITKRGQNVTFRCDPISEHNRLYWYRQTLGQGPEFLTYFQNEAQLEKSRLLSDRFSAERPKGSFSTLEIQRTEQGDSAMYLCASSYETDRANYGYTFGSGTRLTVV.